This T cell receptor (beta chain) stems from a study of tumor-infiltrating lymphocytes in primary liver carcinoma. Co-extracted RNA and DNA came from roughly 20-30 mg of unsorted bulk tissue. Researchers generated TCR beta cDNA from about 460 ng of total RNA, relying on a constant-region primer. ARM-PCR, slightly modified, supplied the TCR beta libraries through three nested multiplex PCR rounds. TRBV1-TRBV30 forward and Cbeta reverse primers drove the first two approximately 10-cycle rounds. TCRdb re-called the multiplex PCR reads with MiXCR, one entry per CDR3 protein. The sample has just under 55,000 distinct CDR3 sequences, over 70% seen once. As concerns this clonotype: At one boundary the junction diverges from the germline segment, which might be a read error.

Germline CDR1 reads MNHNS; CDR2 reads SASEGT. The CDR3 is made up of 15 amino acids. This TCR came from a man between 35 and 55 years old with primary liver carcinoma and hepatitis B virus infection. J is TRBJ2-7 and V is TRBV6-1; a weak D match, TRBD1 (6 bases). Sequencing was done on a sample of liver tumor tissue from sampling region 2. As for subset: tumor region T2, inferior pole. The CDR3 spells CASSSVDRNPCEHYF. CDR3 in DNA: TGTGCCAGCAGCAGCGTCGACAGGAACCCCTGCGAGCACTACTTC.